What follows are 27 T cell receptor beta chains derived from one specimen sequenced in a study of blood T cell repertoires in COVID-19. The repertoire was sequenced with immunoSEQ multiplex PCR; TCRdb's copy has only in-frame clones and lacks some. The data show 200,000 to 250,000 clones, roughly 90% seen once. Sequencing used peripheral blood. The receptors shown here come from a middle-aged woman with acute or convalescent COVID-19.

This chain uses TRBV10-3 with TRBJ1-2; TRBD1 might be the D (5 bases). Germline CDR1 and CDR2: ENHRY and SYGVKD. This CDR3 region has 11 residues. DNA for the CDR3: TGTGCTGGGGGATTCGGGGGTGGCTACACCTTC. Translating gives CAGGFGGGYTF.

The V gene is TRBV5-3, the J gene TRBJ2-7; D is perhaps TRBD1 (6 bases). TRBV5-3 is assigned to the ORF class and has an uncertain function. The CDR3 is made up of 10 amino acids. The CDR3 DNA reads TGTGGTGTAAGGGGGTACGAGCAGTACGTC. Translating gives CGVRGYEQYV.

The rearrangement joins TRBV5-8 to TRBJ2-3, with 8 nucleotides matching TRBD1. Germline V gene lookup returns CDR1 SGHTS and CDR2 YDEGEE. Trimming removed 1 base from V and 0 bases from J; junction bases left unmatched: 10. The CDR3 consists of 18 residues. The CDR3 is CASSLFVSTGGSTDTQYF. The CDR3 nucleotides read TGTGCCAGCAGCTTGTTTGTCTCAACAGGGGGTAGCACAGATACGCAGTATTTT. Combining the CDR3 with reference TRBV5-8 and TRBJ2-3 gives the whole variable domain EAGVTQSPTHLIKTRGQQATLRCSPISGHTSVYWYQQALGLGLQFLLWYDEGEERNRGNFPPRFSGRQFPNYSSELNVNALELEDSALYLCASSLFVSTGGSTDTQYFGPGTRLTVL.

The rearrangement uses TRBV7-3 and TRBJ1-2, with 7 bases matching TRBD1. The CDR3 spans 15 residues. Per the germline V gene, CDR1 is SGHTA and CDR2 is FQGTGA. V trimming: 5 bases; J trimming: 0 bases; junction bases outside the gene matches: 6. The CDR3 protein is CASSPMGQSNYGYTF. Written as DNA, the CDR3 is TGTGCCAGCAGCCCTATGGGACAGTCTAACTATGGCTACACCTTC.

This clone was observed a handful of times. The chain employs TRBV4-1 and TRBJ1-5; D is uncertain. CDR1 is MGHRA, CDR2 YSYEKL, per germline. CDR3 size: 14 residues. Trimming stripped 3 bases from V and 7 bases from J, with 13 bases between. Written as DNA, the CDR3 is TGCGCCAGCAGCCAGCCGGGAGCCCGACAGCCCCAGCATTTT. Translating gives CASSQPGARQPQHF.

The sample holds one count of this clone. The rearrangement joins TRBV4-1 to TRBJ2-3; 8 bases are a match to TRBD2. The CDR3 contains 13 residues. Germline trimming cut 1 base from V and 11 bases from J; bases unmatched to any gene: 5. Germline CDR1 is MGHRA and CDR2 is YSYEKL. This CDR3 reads CASSQGLARGQYF. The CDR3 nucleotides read TGCGCCAGCAGCCAAGGACTAGCGCGGGGGCAGTATTTT.

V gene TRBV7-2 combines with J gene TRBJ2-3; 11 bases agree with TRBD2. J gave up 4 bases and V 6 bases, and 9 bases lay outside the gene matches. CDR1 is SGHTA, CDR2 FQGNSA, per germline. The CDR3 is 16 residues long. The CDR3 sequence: CASSLSLSGGADTQYF. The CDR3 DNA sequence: TGTGCCAGCAGTCTATCCCTTAGCGGGGGGGCAGATACGCAGTATTTT.

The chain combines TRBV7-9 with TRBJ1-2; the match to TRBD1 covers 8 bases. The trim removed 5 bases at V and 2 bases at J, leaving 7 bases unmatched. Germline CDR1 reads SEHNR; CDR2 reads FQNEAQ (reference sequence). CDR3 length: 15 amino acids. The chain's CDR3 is CASSPGRGLNYGYTF. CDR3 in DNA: TGTGCCAGCAGCCCCGGCAGGGGGCTAAACTATGGCTACACCTTC. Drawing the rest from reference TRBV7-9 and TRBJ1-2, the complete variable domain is DTGVSQNPRHKITKRGQNVTFRCDPISEHNRLYWYRQTLGQGPEFLTYFQNEAQLEKSRLLSDRFSAERPKGSFSTLEIQRTEQGDSAMYLCASSPGRGLNYGYTFGSGTRLTVV.

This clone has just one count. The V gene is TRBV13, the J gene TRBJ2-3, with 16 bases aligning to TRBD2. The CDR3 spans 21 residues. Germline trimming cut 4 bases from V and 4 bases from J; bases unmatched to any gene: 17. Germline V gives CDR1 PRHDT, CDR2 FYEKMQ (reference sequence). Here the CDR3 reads CASSSLPGLAGGPSPSDTQYF. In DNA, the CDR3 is TGTGCCAGCAGCTCTCTACCGGGACTAGCGGGGGGGCCCTCTCCCTCAGATACGCAGTATTTT.

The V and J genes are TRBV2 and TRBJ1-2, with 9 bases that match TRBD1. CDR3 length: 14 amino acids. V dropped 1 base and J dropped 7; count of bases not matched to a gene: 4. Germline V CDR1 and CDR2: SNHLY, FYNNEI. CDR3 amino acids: CASSEDRGLGGYTF. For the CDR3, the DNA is TGTGCCAGCAGTGAAGACAGGGGGCTGGGTGGCTACACCTTC. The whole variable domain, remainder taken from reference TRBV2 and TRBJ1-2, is EPEVTQTPSHQVTQMGQEVILRCVPISNHLYFYWYRQILGQKVEFLVSFYNNEISEKSEIFDDQFSVERPDGSNFTLKIRSTKLEDSAMYFCASSEDRGLGGYTFGSGTRLTVV.

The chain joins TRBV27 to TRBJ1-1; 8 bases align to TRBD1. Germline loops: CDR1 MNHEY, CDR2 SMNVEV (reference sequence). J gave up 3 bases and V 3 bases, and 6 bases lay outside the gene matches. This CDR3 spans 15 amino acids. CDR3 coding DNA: TGTGCCAGCAGTTTGAGTCCACAGGGGGACACTGAAGCTTTCTTT. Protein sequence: CASSLSPQGDTEAFF.

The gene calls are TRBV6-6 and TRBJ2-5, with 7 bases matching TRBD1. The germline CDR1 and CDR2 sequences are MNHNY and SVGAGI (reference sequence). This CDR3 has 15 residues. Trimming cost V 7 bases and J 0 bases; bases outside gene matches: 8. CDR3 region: CASKKGQTYQETQYF. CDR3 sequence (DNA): TGTGCCAGCAAAAAGGGACAGACGTACCAAGAGACCCAGTACTTC.

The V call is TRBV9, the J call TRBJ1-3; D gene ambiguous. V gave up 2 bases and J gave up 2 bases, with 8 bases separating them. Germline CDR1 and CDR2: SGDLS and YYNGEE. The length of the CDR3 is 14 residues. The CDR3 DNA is TGTGCCAGCAGCGTCCATGACACTGGAAACACCATATATTTT. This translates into CASSVHDTGNTIYF.

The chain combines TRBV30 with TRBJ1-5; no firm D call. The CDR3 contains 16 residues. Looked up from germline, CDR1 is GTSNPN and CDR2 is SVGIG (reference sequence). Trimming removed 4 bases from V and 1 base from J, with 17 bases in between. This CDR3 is CAWTRGGVLSNQPQHF. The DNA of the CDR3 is TGTGCCTGGACCCGAGGTGGAGTCTTGAGCAATCAGCCCCAGCATTTT.

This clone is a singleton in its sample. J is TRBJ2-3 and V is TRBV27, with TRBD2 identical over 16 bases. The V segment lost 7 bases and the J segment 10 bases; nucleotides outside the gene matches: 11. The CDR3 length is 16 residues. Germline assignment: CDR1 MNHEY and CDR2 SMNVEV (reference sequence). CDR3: CASTSPGLAGGSAQYF. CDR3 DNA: TGTGCCAGCACCTCCCCGGGACTAGCGGGGGGGAGTGCGCAGTATTTT.

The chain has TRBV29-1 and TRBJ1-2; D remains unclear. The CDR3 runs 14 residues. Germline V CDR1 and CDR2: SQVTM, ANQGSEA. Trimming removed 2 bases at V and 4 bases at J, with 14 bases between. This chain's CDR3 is CSVETARSGYGYTF. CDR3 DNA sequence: TGCAGCGTTGAAACGGCCAGGTCCGGCTATGGCTACACCTTC.

The CDR3, as DNA: TGTGCCACCAGTGATCGGACAGGGGATGGCTATGGCTACACCTTC. Its protein is CATSDRTGDGYGYTF. The chain is built from TRBV24-1 and TRBJ1-2; 9 positions match TRBD1. This CDR3 comprises 15 residues. Germline V gene sequence: CDR1 KGHDR, CDR2 SFDVKD. Trimming at V came to 3 bases and at J to 4 bases, leaving 5 bases not matched to a gene.

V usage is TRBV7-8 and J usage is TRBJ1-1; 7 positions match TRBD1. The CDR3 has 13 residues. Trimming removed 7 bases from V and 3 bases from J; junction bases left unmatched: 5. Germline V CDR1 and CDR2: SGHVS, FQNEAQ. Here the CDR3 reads CASKGQVHTEAFF. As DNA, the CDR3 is TGTGCCAGCAAAGGACAGGTCCACACTGAAGCTTTCTTT. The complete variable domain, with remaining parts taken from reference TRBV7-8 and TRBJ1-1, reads GAGVSQSPRYKVAKRGQDVALRCDPISGHVSLFWYQQALGQGPEFLTYFQNEAQLDKSGLPSDRFFAERPEGSVSTLKIQRTQQEDSAVYLCASKGQVHTEAFFGQGTRLTVV.

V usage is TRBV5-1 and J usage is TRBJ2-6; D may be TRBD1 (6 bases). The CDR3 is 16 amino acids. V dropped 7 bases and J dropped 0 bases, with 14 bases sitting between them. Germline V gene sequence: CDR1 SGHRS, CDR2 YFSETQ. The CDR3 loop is CASALTGSSGANVLTF. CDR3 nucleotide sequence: TGCGCCAGCGCCTTGACAGGAAGCTCTGGGGCCAACGTCCTGACTTTC.

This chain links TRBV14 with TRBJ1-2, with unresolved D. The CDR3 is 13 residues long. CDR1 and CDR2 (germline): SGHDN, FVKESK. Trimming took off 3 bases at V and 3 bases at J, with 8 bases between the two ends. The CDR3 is CASSQGVYYGYTF. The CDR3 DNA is TGTGCCAGCAGCCAGGGAGTTTACTATGGCTACACCTTC.

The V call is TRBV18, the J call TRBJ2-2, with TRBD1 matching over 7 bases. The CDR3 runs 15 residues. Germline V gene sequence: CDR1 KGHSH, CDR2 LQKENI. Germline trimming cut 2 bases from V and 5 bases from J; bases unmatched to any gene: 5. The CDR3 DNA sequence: TGTGCCAGCTCACCATCGACAGGGCGAACCGGGGAGCTGTTTTTT. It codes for CASSPSTGRTGELFF.

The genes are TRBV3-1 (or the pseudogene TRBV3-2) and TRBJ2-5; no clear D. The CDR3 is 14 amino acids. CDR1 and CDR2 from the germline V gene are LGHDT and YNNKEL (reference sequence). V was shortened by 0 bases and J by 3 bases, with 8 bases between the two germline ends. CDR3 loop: CASSQEWQKETQYF. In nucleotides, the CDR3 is TGTGCCAGCAGCCAAGAATGGCAGAAAGAGACCCAGTACTTC.

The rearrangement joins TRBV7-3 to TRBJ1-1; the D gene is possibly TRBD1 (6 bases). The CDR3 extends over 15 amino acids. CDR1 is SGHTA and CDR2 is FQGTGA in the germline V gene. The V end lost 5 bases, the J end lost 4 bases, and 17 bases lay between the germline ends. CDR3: CASSQRRGGGTEAFF. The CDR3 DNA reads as TGTGCCAGCAGCCAGAGAAGGGGAGGGGGCACTGAAGCTTTCTTT.

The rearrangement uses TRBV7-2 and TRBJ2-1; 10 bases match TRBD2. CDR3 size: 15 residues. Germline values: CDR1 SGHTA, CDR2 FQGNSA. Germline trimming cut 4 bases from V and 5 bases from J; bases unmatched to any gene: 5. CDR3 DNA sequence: TGTGCCAGCAGCTGGAGCGGGGGGGCGGACAATGAGCAGTTCTTC. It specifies CASSWSGGADNEQFF.

The chain's CDR3 is CASSPTRGAKNIQYF. The CDR3 nucleotides read TGTGCCAGCAGTCCGACTAGAGGGGCCAAAAACATTCAGTACTTC. J is TRBJ2-4 and V is TRBV6-5, with D possibly TRBD2 on 6 matching bases. The CDR3 is 15 amino acids. The V gene's germline CDR1 is MNHEY and CDR2 SVGAGI. The germline V and J ends were trimmed by 5 bases and 1 base, with 12 bases remaining between them.

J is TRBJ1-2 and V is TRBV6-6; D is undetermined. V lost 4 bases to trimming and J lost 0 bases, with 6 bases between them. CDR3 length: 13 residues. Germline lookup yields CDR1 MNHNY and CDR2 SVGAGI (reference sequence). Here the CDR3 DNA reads TGTGCCAGCAGTTCTAGCCCTAACTATGGCTACACCTTC. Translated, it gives CASSSSPNYGYTF.

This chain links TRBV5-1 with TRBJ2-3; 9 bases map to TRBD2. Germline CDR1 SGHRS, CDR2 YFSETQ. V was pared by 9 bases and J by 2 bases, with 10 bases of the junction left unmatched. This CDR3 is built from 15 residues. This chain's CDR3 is CATRVRGGATDTQYF. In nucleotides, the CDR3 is TGCGCCACCCGGGTACGCGGGGGGGCCACAGATACGCAGTATTTT.